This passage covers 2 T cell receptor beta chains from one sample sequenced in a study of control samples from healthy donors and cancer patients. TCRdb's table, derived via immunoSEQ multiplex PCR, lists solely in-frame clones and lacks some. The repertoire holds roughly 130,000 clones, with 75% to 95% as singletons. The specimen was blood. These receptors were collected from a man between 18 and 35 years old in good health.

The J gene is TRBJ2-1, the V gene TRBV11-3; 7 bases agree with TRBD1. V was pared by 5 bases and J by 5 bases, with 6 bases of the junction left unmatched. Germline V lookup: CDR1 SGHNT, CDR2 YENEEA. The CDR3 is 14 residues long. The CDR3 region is CASSPGDSHNEQFF. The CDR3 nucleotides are TGTGCCAGCAGCCCAGGGGACAGCCACAATGAGCAGTTCTTC.

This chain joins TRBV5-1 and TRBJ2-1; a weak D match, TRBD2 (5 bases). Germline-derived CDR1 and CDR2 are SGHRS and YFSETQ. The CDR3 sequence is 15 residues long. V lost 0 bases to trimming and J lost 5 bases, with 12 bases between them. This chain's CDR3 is CASSLVSGTHNEQFF. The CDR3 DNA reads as TGCGCCAGCAGCTTGGTTTCGGGAACCCACAATGAGCAGTTCTTC.